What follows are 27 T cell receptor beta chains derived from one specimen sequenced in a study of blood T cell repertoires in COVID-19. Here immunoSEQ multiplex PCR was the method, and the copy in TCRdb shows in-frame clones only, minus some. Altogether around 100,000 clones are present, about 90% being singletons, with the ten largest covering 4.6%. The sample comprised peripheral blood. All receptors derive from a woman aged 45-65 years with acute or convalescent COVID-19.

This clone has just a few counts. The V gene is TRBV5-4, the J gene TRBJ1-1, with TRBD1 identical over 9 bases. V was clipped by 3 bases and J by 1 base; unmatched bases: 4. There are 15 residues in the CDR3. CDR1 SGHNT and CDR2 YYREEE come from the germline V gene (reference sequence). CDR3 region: CASSSPGQGNTEAFF. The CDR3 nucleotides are TGTGCCAGCAGCTCACCGGGACAGGGGAACACTGAAGCTTTCTTT.

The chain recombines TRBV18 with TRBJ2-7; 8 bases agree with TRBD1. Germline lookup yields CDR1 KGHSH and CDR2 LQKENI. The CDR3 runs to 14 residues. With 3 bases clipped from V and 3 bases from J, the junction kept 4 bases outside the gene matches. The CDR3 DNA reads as TGTGCCAGCTCACCCGGACAGGGAAACTACGAGCAGTACTTC. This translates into CASSPGQGNYEQYF.

As DNA, the CDR3 is TGTGCCAGTAGCCACACGGAGAATTCACCCCTCCACTTT. Translated: CASSHTENSPLHF. The V call is TRBV19, the J call TRBJ1-6; D remains ambiguous. There are 13 residues in the CDR3. The germline gives CDR1 LNHDA, CDR2 SQIVND (reference sequence). V was pared by 6 bases and J by 7 bases, with 10 bases between.

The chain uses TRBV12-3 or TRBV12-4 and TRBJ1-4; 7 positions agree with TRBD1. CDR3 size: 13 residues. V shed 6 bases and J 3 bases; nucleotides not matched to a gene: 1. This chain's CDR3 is CASRRGPNEKLFF. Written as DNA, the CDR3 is TGTGCCAGCAGAAGGGGGCCTAATGAAAAACTGTTTTTT.

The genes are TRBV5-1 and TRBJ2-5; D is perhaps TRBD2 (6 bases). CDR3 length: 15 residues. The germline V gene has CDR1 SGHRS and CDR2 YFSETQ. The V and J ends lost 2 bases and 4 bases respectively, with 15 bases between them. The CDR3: CASSFGRGGGETQYF. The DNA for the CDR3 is TGCGCCAGCAGCTTCGGAAGGGGAGGAGGAGAGACCCAGTACTTC.

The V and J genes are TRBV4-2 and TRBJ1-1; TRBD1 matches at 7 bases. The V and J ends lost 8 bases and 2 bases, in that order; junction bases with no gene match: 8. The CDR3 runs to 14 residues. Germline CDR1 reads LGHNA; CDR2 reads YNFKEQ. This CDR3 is CASGTGQTNTEAFF. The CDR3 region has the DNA TGTGCCAGCGGAACGGGACAGACCAACACTGAAGCTTTCTTT.

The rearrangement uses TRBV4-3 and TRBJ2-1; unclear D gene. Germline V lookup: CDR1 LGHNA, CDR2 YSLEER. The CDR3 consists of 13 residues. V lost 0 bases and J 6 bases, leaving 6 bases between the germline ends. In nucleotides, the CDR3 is TGCGCCAGCAGCCAAGATACTGGCAATGAGCAGTTCTTC. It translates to CASSQDTGNEQFF.

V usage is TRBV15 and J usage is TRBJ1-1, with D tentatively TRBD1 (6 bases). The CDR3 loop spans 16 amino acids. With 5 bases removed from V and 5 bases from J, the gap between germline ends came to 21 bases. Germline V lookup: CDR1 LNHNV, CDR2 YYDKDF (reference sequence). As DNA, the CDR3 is TGTGCCACCAGCCGACCGGGACATCGCAAGGGAACTGAAGCTTTCTTT. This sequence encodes CATSRPGHRKGTEAFF.

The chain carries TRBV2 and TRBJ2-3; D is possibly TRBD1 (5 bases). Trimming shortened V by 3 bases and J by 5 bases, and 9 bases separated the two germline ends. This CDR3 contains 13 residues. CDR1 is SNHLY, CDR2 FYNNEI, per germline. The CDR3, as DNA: TGTGCCAGCAGTGATCAGGGTGAAGATACGCAGTATTTT. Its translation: CASSDQGEDTQYF.

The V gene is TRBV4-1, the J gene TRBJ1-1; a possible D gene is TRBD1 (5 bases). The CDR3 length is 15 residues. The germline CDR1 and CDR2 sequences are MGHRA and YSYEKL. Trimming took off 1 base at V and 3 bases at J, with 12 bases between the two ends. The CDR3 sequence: CASSQVIRGDTEAFF. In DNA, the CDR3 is TGCGCCAGCAGCCAAGTCATACGGGGGGACACTGAAGCTTTCTTT.

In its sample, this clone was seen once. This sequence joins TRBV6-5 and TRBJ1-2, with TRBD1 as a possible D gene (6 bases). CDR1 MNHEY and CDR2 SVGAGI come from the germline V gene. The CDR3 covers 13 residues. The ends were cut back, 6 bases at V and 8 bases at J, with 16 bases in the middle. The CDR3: CASRGGGLGGYTF. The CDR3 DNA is TGTGCCAGCAGAGGCGGGGGGCTGGGCGGCTACACCTTC.

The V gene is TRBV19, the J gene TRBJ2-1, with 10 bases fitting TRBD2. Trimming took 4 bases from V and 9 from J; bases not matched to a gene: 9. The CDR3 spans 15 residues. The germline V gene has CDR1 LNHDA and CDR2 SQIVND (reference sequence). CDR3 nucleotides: TGTGCCAGTAGTACCGGACTAGCGGTGTCCTCTGAGCAGTTCTTC. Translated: CASSTGLAVSSEQFF.

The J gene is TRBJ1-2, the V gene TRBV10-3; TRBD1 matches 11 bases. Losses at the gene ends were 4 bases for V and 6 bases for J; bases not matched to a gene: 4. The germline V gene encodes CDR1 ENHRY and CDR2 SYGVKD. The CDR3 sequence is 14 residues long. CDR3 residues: CAISGGTGGHGYTF. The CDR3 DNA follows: TGTGCCATCAGTGGAGGGACAGGGGGACATGGCTACACCTTC.

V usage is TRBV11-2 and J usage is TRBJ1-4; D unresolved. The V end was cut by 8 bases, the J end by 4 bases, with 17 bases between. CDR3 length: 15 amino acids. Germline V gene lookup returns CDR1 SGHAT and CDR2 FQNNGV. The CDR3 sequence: CASRLTGWVNEKLFF. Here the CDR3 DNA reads TGTGCCAGCCGTTTAACGGGGTGGGTTAATGAAAAACTGTTTTTT.

Written as DNA, the CDR3 is TGTGCCAGCTCACCAAATTTGGGGGACAGCAAAAACATTCAGTACTTC. This encodes CASSPNLGDSKNIQYF. The chain employs TRBV18 and TRBJ2-4; TRBD1 agrees at 7 bases. The CDR3 covers 16 residues. The germline V gene has CDR1 KGHSH and CDR2 LQKENI. Trimming took 2 bases from V and 3 from J; bases not matched to a gene: 7. The variable domain in full, with the rest retrieved from reference TRBV18 and TRBJ2-4, is NAGVMQNPRHLVRRRGQEARLRCSPMKGHSHVYWYRQLPEEGLKFMVYLQKENIIDESGMPKERFSAEFPKEGPSILRIQQVVRGDSAAYFCASSPNLGDSKNIQYFGAGTRLSVL.

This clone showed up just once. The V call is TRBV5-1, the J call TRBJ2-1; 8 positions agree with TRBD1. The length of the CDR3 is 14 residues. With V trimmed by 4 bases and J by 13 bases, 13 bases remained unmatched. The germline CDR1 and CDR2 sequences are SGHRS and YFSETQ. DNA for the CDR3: TGCGCCAGCAGCGCCGGGACAGGTGTCTCGGGTCAGTTCTTC. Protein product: CASSAGTGVSGQFF.

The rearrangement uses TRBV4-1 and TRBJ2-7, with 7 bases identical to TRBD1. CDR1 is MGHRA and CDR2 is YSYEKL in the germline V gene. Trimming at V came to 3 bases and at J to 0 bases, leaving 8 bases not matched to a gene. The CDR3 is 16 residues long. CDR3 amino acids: CASSHDRDRDSYEQYF. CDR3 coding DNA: TGCGCCAGCAGCCATGACCGAGACAGGGACTCCTACGAGCAGTACTTC.

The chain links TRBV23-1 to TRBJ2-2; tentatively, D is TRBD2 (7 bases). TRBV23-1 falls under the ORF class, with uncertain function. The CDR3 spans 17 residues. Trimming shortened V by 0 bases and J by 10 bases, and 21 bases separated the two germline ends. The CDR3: CASSQSTTLGGGEELFF. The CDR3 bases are TGCGCCAGCAGTCAATCGACAACCTTAGGCGGGGGCGAGGAGCTGTTTTTT.

The chain's CDR3 is CASSSKLNSNQPQHF. CDR3 DNA sequence: TGTGCCAGCAGTTCTAAGTTAAATAGCAATCAGCCCCAGCATTTT. The chain links TRBV27 to TRBJ1-5; D is uncertain. The CDR3 has 15 residues. V lost 4 bases to trimming and J lost 0 bases, with 10 bases between them. CDR1 and CDR2 (germline): MNHEY, SMNVEV (reference sequence).

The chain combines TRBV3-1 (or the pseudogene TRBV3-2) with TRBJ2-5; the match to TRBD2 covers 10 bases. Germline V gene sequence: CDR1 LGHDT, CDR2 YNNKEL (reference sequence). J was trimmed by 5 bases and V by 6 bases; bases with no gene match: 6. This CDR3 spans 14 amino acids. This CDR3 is CASRYSGGQETQYF. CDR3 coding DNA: TGTGCCAGCAGGTATAGCGGGGGGCAGGAGACCCAGTACTTC.

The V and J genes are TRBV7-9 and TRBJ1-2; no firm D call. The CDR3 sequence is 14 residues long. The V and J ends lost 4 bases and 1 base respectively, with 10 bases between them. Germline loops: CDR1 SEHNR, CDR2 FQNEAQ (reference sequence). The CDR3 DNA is TGTGCCAGCAGCTCAAATACAGATAACTATGGCTACACCTTC. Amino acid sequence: CASSSNTDNYGYTF. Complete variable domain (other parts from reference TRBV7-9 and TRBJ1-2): DTGVSQNPRHKITKRGQNVTFRCDPISEHNRLYWYRQTLGQGPEFLTYFQNEAQLEKSRLLSDRFSAERPKGSFSTLEIQRTEQGDSAMYLCASSSNTDNYGYTFGSGTRLTVV.

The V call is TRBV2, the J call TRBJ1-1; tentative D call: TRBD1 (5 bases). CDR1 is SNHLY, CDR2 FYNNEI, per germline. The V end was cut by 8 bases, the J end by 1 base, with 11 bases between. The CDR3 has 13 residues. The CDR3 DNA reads TGTGCCAGCGAGCCAGGGCAGAACACTGAAGCTTTCTTT. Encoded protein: CASEPGQNTEAFF.

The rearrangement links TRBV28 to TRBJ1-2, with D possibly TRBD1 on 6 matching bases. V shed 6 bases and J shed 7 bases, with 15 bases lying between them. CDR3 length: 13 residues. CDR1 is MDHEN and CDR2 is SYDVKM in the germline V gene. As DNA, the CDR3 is TGTGCCAGCAGCACGAATAACAGGGCTGGCTACACCTTC. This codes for CASSTNNRAGYTF.

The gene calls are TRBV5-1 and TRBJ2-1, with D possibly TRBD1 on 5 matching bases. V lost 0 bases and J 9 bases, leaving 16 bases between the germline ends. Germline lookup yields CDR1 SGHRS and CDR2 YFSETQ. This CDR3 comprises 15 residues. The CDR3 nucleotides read TGCGCCAGCAGCTTGGACAGGTCCTTGTGGGGTGAGCAGTTCTTC. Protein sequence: CASSLDRSLWGEQFF.

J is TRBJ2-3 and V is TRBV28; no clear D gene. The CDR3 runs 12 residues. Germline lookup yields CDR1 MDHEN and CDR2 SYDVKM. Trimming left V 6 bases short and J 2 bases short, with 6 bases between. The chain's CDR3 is CASSSLTDTQYF. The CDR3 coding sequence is TGTGCCAGCAGCTCCCTCACAGATACGCAGTATTTT.

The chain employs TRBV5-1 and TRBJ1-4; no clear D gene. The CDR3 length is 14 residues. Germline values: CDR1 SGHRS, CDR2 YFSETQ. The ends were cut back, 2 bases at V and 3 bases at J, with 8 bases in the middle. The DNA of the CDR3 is TGCGCCAGCAGCTTAAGTAGATCTAATGAAAAACTGTTTTTT. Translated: CASSLSRSNEKLFF.

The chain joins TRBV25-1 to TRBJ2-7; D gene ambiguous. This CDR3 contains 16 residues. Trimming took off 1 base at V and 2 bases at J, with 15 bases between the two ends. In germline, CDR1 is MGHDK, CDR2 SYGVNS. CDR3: CASSESDVTGPYEQYF. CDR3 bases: TGTGCCAGCAGTGAATCCGACGTGACGGGTCCCTACGAGCAGTACTTC.